This paragraph covers one T cell receptor (beta chain) sequence. What it binds is unknown. The data are from a study of CD8 T cells in ankylosing spondylitis. Broader study findings: It was reported that disease-linked clones were significantly enriched in matched ankylosing spondylitis synovial fluid.

TCRdb re-called the 5' RACE reads with MiXCR, one entry per CDR3 protein. This repertoire shows 200,000 or so distinct CDR3 sequences, over 10% found once; its top ten account for approximately 10%. The V end lost 1 base, the J end lost 2 bases, and 16 bases lay between the germline ends. In germline, CDR1 is SGHVS, CDR2 FQNEAQ. The CDR3 sequence is 17 residues long. The sequence derives from a female donor with ankylosing spondylitis or in good health (not recorded which). The chain joins TRBV7-8 to TRBJ2-3; D is perhaps TRBD1 (6 bases). Sequenced material: blood, either unsorted or a sorted T cell fraction (not recorded which). DNA for the CDR3: TGTGCCAGCAGCTTAGAGGGGGTTGTAGGGCACACAGATACGCAGTATTTT. It specifies CASSLEGVVGHTDTQYF.